The present T cell receptor beta chain was sequenced within a study of CD8 T cells in ankylosing spondylitis. Trimming took 5 bases from V and 7 from J; bases not matched to a gene: 11. The CDR3 contains 14 residues. Germline values: CDR1 MNHEY, CDR2 SVGEGT. Study results and caveats: Several of the motif variants were reported before in synovial fluid and blood from reactive arthritis. Disease-linked clones were reportedly significantly enriched in matched ankylosing spondylitis synovial fluid. Ankylosing spondylitis blood appeared to be characterized by a TCR beta motif of 8 or 9 highly homologous variants.

Construction of TCR beta libraries was performed using quantitative 5'-RACE with molecular barcodes. TCRdb reprocessed the 5' RACE reads with MiXCR, giving one entry per CDR3 protein. The profile shows under 200,000 distinct CDR3 sequences, approximately 10% of them singletons. This clonotype was counted many times. Its antigen is unknown. The origin of this receptor is a male donor with ankylosing spondylitis or in good health (not recorded which). V and J are TRBV6-2 or TRBV6-3 and TRBJ2-7, with 7 bases aligning to TRBD1. What was sequenced was blood, either unsorted or a sorted T cell fraction (not recorded which). CDR3 loop: CASSQDRATREQYF. In DNA, the CDR3 is TGTGCCAGCAGTCAAGACAGGGCTACGAGGGAGCAGTACTTC.